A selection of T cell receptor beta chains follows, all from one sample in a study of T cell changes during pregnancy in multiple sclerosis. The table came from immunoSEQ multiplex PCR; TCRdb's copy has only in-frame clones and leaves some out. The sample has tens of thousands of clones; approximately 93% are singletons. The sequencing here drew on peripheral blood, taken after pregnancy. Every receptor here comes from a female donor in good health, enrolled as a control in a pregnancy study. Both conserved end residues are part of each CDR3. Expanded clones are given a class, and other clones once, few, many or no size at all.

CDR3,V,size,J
CASSGDRGYEQFF,TRBV5-6,once,TRBJ2-1
CASSLDRGQETQYF,TRBV5-4,.,TRBJ2-5
CASSPRADRGEKLFF,TRBV18,.,TRBJ1-4
CASSVQGYEQYF,TRBV7-2,.,TRBJ2-7
CASSPGSHIQYF,TRBV6-5,.,TRBJ2-4
CASSLSRGENIQYF,TRBV5-4,.,TRBJ2-4
CASSFPNRGSNVLTF,TRBV5-1,once,TRBJ2-6
CASSLVWESGANVLTF,TRBV7-6,.,TRBJ2-6
CASSPSREDEQFF,TRBV18,.,TRBJ2-1
CASSRPGQGAEAFF,TRBV4-1,.,TRBJ1-1
CASSLKRLGYNEQFF,TRBV28,.,TRBJ2-1
CASSLNGLTGQGYPYEQYF,TRBV27,.,TRBJ2-7
CASSHLTVGTEAFF,TRBV4-1,.,TRBJ1-1
CASTLNEASAYF,TRBV2,once,TRBJ1-2
CATRTGGFGNTIYF,TRBV19,.,TRBJ1-3
CASSLLGHRNTGELFF,TRBV5-1,.,TRBJ2-2
CASSEWLADEQYF,TRBV6-1,.,TRBJ2-7
CATKAGASSYEQYF,TRBV5-1,.,TRBJ2-7
CASRTMGLAGVEQYF,TRBV2,.,TRBJ2-7
CASREEGGLSTDTQYF,TRBV5-1,.,TRBJ2-3
CASSRTGEGAKNIQYF,TRBV4-1,.,TRBJ2-4
CASRAPGTGTGANVLTF,TRBV28,.,TRBJ2-6
CASSLSPSSYEQYF,TRBV28,.,TRBJ2-7
CTSSQVMGGQTQGIFYEQYF,TRBV1,.,TRBJ2-7